This T cell receptor beta chain was sequenced during a study of T cell responses to AZD1222 COVID-19 vaccine. For this clone: Its antigen remains unidentified.

The protocol was immunoSEQ multiplex PCR, while the TCRdb copy is restricted to in-frame clones and leaves out a portion. Of nearly 110,000 clones listed, roughly 90% are singletons. Study-level results: Repertoires were obtained only post-peak T cell response. Baseline testing showed seropositivity in only a handful of AZD1222 recipients. Females made up more of the donors, who were largely white British, and clonal diversity may have come out too low.

This sequence was found in an adult in good health. The sample was peripheral blood, taken on day 0 of AZD1222 vaccination.

The chain's CDR3 is CASSERRAGYGYTF. CDR3 nucleotides: TGCGCCAGCAGTGAGAGGCGGGCGGGCTATGGCTACACCTTC. The chain couples TRBV10-2 to TRBJ1-2; no clear D. From germline, CDR1 is WSHSY and CDR2 SAAADI. The CDR3 is 14 residues long. Trimming took off 2 bases at V and 4 bases at J, with 11 bases between the two ends.